Detailed here is one T cell receptor (beta chain). This clonotype has a count of ten or more. It lacks a known antigen. Within one base of it there is no much larger clone, and no base qualities were kept. V loses 2 bases of germline sequence and J loses 6 bases, and the interval between the two ends is 9 bases. CDR1 SGHTA and CDR2 FQGTGA are derived from the germline V gene. From the cysteine up to the phenylalanine, the CDR3 has a length of 13 residues. CDR3 DNA is the only sequence kept; it has 39 bases, read in frame from the first base. Sample time point, as interpreted from the label and publication: sample taken at primary tumor resection. Samples were obtained from fewer than 80 patients with early-stage, untreated non-small cell lung cancer from the lung TRACERx cohort. Without any cell sorting, TCR sequencing was performed on whole RNA extracted either from tumor and nontumor lung tissue or from cryopreserved PBMC samples. Only patients with enough RNA available from two or more tumor regions were chosen for TCR sequencing. A lung pathologist reviewed the tumor and adjacent nontumor lung specimens before the specimens were selected.

This entry comes from a study of spatial heterogeneity in lung cancer (dated 2019 in TCRdb). With regard to the full study: Beta-chain transcripts were consistently detected in greater numbers than alpha-chain transcripts, which likely reflected higher beta-chain transcript abundance. In tumor regions, TCR transcript counts showed a strong correlation with a T cell transcriptional module score from matched bulk RNA-seq. In the raw uncorrected reads, each unique combination of TCR and UMI appeared more than ten times on average. In non-small cell lung cancer, the study quantitatively compared TCR alpha and beta repertoires across several tumor regions, matched nontumor lung, and blood. Nonsynonymous mutation counts, determined by whole-exome sequencing of tumor tissue, were related to features of the TCR repertoire. Both alpha and beta chains were TCR-sequenced in samples taken at surgery, namely 220 tumor regions, 61 to 65 matched nontumor lung samples and about 54 PBMC samples.

What the research found in general, with its limitations: A correlation was observed between the number of expanded intratumoral alpha and beta TCRs and the tumor nonsynonymous mutation count. Confirming at a functional level the hypothesis that regional TCRs recognize regional mutations was considered to require additional single-cell paired TCR alpha and beta sequencing. Counts of ubiquitous and regional expanded TCRs were found to correlate with counts of ubiquitous and regional nonsynonymous mutations, respectively. TCR-seq coverage of tumor T cells was estimated to be only approximately 7% for alpha chains and more than 11% for beta chains.

The protocol used for the library was 5' RACE. The data were produced on a NextSeq 500. To allow correction of PCR and sequencing errors, the TCR library protocol tagged every TCR cDNA molecule with a unique molecular identifier. The source study handled its data this way. Decombinator tools were used for TCR identification, UMI-based error correction and CDR3 extraction. Expanded TCRs were defined as those above a frequency of 2 per 1,000, corresponding to the top 1% of the tumor frequency distribution. Expanded tumor TCRs statistically deemed absent (corrected P<0.05) from at least one tumor region were classed as regional, and all other expanded tumor TCRs were classed as ubiquitous. Each repertoire was subsampled 100 times to 5,000 TCRs, after which Renyi diversity was computed with the R vegan package. CDR3 similarity networks were built from amino acid triplet string-kernel similarity, connecting CDR3s with pairwise similarity above 0.82. Starting from the raw public reads, TCRdb applied fastp trimming at Q25, assembled clones with MiXCR and retained in-frame beta chains. Entries are consolidated by CDR3 protein sequence, retaining the most common genes and DNA. None of the V and J calls come from the authors' own analysis; TCRdb made them. In this sample the table shows 21,000 or so distinct CDR3 sequences, about 6% of which occur a single time. Around a tenth of the sample lies in the top ten.

Specimen: lung tumor tissue, collected at surgery. The rearranged segments are TRBV7-3 and TRBJ2-3; the D gene is not confidently resolved. The source is a male donor with early-stage non-small cell lung cancer. The DNA sequence reads TGTGCCAGCAGCTTATCTAGGGTGGATACGCAGTATTTT. Translated, it gives CASSLSRVDTQYF.